Below, one TCR beta chain is given with its context. Some clones are missing from TCRdb's copy, which holds only in-frame ones; the method was immunoSEQ multiplex PCR. This table holds 200,000 to 250,000 clones, roughly 80% found once. Losses at the gene ends were 1 base for V and 5 bases for J; bases not matched to a gene: 4. CDR3 length equals 15 residues. Per the germline V gene, CDR1 is PRHDT and CDR2 is FYEKMQ (reference sequence). This sample is part of a study of blood T cell repertoires in COVID-19. Study-wide context: Acute and convalescent COVID-19 samples came from the United States, Italy and Spain.

Sequences were obtained from peripheral blood. This sequence originates from a woman aged 18-29 years with acute or convalescent COVID-19. The gene calls are TRBV13 and TRBJ2-1; TRBD2 agrees at 8 bases. The CDR3 sequence: CASSLELAAHNEQFF. DNA of the CDR3: TGTGCCAGCAGCTTAGAACTAGCGGCCCACAATGAGCAGTTCTTC.